The clone carrying this TCR beta chain has just a few counts. Looked up from germline, CDR1 is LNHDA and CDR2 is SQIVND (reference sequence). V gave up 9 bases and J gave up 4 bases, with 16 bases separating them. The CDR3 totals 14 residues. The study ran its PCR with 60 Vbeta and 13 Jbeta primers. Sequenced by immunoSEQ multiplex PCR; TCRdb stores in-frame clones only, minus some. The sample holds some 110,000 clones, about 79% seen once. These data come from a study of cytomegalovirus exposure and HLA in healthy donors. The rearrangement joins TRBV19 to TRBJ1-5; D remains unclear. The source is a woman under 30 in good health and CMV-seropositive. Material: PBMCs. The CDR3 region is CASEVNSENQPQHF. CDR3 DNA: TGTGCCAGCGAAGTCAATAGTGAAAATCAGCCCCAGCATTTT.